These T cell receptor beta chains were read from a single sample in a study of blood T cell repertoires in COVID-19. Measured with immunoSEQ multiplex PCR; TCRdb has only the in-frame clones, and not every one. The repertoire consists of 75,000 to 100,000 clones, with 81% occurring once and the leading ten covering 4.4%. Sequencing was done on a sample of peripheral blood. Source of these receptors: a man in his fifties or sixties with acute or convalescent COVID-19. CDR3s include the opening cysteine and the closing phenylalanine or tryptophan. Each record gives: J gene, V gene, clone size, D gene, CDR3 length, CDR3 DNA, CDR3 protein. D genes are given only for firm matches. Size is stated for part of the rows, as once, few or many counts, or as a class when the clone is expanded.

>TRBJ1-1|TRBV7-2|-|TRBD1|14
TGTGCCAGCAGCTTAGAAGTTAGGGGGCCTGAAGCTTTCTTT
CASSLEVRGPEAFF
>TRBJ2-1|TRBV10-3|-|TRBD2|16
TGTGCCATCAGTCCCCCTAGCGGGCAGACTTACAATGAGCAGTTCTTC
CAISPPSGQTYNEQFF
>TRBJ2-7|TRBV5-4|-|-|12
TGTGCCAGCAGCTTGACAGGATACGAGCAGTACTTC
CASSLTGYEQYF
>TRBJ1-5|TRBV6-2/TRBV6-3|-|TRBD1|17
TGTGCCAGCAGTTACCCCCTCGGCGTGACAGGGTCTCAGCCCCAGCATTTT
CASSYPLGVTGSQPQHF
>TRBJ2-5|TRBV4-1|-|-|14
TGCGCCAGCAGCCAAGTGTCCCAGCAAGAGACCCAGTACTTC
CASSQVSQQETQYF
>TRBJ1-5|TRBV30|-|-|14
TGTGCCTGGAGTGTAATCGGGGTGAATCAGCCCCAGCATTTT
CAWSVIGVNQPQHF
>TRBJ2-5|TRBV7-7|few|TRBD1|15
TGTGCTAGCAGCCCAGGACCCAGGGGGCGAGAGACCCAGTACTTC
CASSPGPRGRETQYF
>TRBJ2-2|TRBV28|few|TRBD1|16
TGTGCCAGCAGCTCCCTGGGGACAGCGCACACCGGGGAGCTGTTTTTT
CASSSLGTAHTGELFF
>TRBJ2-3|TRBV11-3|-|TRBD2|16
TGTGCCAGCAGCTTAGTCAGCGGGGGGGTGCCAGATACGCAGTATTTT
CASSLVSGGVPDTQYF
>TRBJ1-5|TRBV7-2|-|-|14
TGTGCCAGCAGCTTAAGACTGCCTAATCAGCCCCAGCATTTT
CASSLRLPNQPQHF
>TRBJ1-6|TRBV7-8|once|-|15
TGTGCCAGCAGCTTAGTCCCAGGGGTGGGTTCACCCCTCCACTTT
CASSLVPGVGSPLHF
>TRBJ1-2|TRBV5-4|few|-|15
TGTGCCAGCAGCTTGGCCCGGGGATTGAGCTATGGCTACACCTTC
CASSLARGLSYGYTF
>TRBJ2-7|TRBV2|once|TRBD2|14
TGTGCCAGCAGTGTACAAGCGGGAACCTACGAGCAGTACTTC
CASSVQAGTYEQYF
>TRBJ1-5|TRBV19|-|-|16
TGTGCCAGTAGTATAGGTCCAGGGTATAACAATCAGCCCCAGCATTTT
CASSIGPGYNNQPQHF
>TRBJ2-5|TRBV7-3|-|-|13
TGTGCCAGCAGCTTGCGAGACAGCGAGACCCAGTACTTC
CASSLRDSETQYF
>TRBJ1-5|TRBV7-6|-|-|15
TGTGCCAGCAGCTTGGGGGCGGGTAGCAATCAGCCCCAGCATTTT
CASSLGAGSNQPQHF